Sequencing of this TCR beta chain was carried out in a study of PD-1 blockade in mismatch repair-deficient tumors. Study context: All were previously treated, progressing patients with 12 mismatch repair-deficient cancer types.

TCR sequencing covered a few patients who responded to pembrolizumab. Findings of the study overall: Tumor-resident clones, often absent from pretreatment blood, expanded after pembrolizumab and then contracted.

This CDR3 spans 14 amino acids. Germline V CDR1 and CDR2: SGHRS, YFSETQ. Trimming shortened V by 4 bases and J by 3 bases, and 12 bases separated the two germline ends. Generated by immunoSEQ multiplex PCR, the TCRdb table keeps only in-frame clones and is missing some. The table lists 95,000 to 150,000 clones, around 83% of them singletons. About this clone itself: Its antigen is undetermined.

The chain carries TRBV5-1 and TRBJ2-3, with D perhaps matching TRBD1 or TRBD2 (5 bases each). This TCR was recovered from an adult with mismatch repair-deficient cancer. Source: peripheral blood, taken 44 weeks after starting pembrolizumab. CDR3 region: CASSAGTGTDTQYF. CDR3 DNA sequence: TGCGCCAGCAGCGCCGGGACCGGGACAGATACGCAGTATTTT. Using reference TRBV5-1 and TRBJ2-3 for the parts outside the CDR3, the full variable domain is KAGVTQTPRYLIKTRGQQVTLSCSPISGHRSVSWYQQTPGQGLQFLFEYFSETQRNKGNFPGRFSGRQFSNSRSEMNVSTLELGDSALYLCASSAGTGTDTQYFGPGTRLTVL.